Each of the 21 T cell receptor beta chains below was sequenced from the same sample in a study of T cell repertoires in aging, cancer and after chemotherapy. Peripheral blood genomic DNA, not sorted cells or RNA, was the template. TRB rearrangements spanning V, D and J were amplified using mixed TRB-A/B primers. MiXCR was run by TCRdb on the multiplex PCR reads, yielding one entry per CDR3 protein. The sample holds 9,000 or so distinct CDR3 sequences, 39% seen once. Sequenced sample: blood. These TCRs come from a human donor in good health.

CDR3 amino acids: CASSGRQGTYNEQFF. The CDR3, as DNA: TGCGCCAGCAGCGGGAGACAGGGCACCTACAATGAGCAGTTCTTC. J is TRBJ2-1 and V is TRBV5-1, with 7 positions matching TRBD1. The CDR3 consists of 15 residues. Germline V gene sequence: CDR1 SGHRS, CDR2 YFSETQ. The J segment lost 2 bases and the V segment lost 4 bases, leaving 6 bases of the junction unmatched. Full variable domain (missing parts from reference TRBV5-1 and TRBJ2-1): KAGVTQTPRYLIKTRGQQVTLSCSPISGHRSVSWYQQTPGQGLQFLFEYFSETQRNKGNFPGRFSGRQFSNSRSEMNVSTLELGDSALYLCASSGRQGTYNEQFFGPGTRLTVL.

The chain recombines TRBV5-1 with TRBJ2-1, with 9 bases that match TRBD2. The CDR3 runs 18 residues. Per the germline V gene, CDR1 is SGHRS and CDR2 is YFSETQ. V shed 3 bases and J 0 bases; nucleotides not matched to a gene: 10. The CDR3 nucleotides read TGCGCCAGCAGCTGGCGGGGGGGGATGGAGGGCTCCTACAATGAGCAGTTCTTC. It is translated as CASSWRGGMEGSYNEQFF.

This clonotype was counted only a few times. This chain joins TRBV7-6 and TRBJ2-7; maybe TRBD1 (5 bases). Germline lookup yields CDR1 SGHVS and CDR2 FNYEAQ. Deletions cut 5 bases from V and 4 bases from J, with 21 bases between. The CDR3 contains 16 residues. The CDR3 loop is CASSRGIGKGMYEQYF. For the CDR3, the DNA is TGTGCCAGCAGCCGTGGGATTGGGAAGGGGATGTACGAGCAGTACTTC.

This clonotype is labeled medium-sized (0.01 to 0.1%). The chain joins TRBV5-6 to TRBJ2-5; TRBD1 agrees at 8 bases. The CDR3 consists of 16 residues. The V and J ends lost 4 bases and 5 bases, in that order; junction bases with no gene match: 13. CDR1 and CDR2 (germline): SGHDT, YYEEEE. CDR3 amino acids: CASSPWAGQGYETQYF. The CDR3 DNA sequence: TGTGCCAGCAGCCCCTGGGCCGGACAGGGCTATGAGACCCAGTACTTC.

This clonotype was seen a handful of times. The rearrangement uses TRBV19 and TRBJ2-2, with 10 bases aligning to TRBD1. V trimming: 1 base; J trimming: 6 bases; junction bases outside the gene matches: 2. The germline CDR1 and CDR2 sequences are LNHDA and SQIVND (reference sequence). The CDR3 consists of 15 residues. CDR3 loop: CASSIAGQGSGELFF. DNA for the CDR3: TGTGCCAGTAGTATAGCGGGACAGGGGTCCGGGGAGCTGTTTTTT. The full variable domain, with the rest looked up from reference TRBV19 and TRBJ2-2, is DGGITQSPKYLFRKEGQNVTLSCEQNLNHDAMYWYRQDPGQGLRLIYYSQIVNDFQKGDIAEGYSVSREKKESFPLTVTSAQKNPTAFYLCASSIAGQGSGELFFGEGSRLTVL.

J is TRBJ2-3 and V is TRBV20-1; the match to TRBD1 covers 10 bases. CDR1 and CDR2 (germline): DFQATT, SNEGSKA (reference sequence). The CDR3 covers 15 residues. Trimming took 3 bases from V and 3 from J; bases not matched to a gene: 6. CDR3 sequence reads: CSASIGTGVTDTQYF. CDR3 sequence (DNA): TGCAGTGCTAGTATCGGGACAGGGGTGACAGATACGCAGTATTTT.

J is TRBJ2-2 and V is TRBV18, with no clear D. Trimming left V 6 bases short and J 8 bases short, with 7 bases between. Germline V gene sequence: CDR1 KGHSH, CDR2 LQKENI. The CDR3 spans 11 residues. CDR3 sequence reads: CASSTSGELFF. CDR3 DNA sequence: TGTGCCAGCTCGACTTCAGGGGAGCTGTTTTTT.

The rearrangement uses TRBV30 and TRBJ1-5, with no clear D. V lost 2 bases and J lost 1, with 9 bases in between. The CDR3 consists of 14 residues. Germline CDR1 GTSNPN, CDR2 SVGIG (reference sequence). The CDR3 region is CAWSRLGSNQPQHF. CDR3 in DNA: TGTGCCTGGAGTAGGCTGGGAAGCAATCAGCCCCAGCATTTT. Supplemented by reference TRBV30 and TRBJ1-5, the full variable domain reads SQTIHQWPATLVQPVGSPLSLECTVEGTSNPNLYWYRQAAGRGLQLLFYSVGIGQISSEVPQNLSASRPQDRQFILSSKKLLLSDSGFYLCAWSRLGSNQPQHFGDGTRLSIL.

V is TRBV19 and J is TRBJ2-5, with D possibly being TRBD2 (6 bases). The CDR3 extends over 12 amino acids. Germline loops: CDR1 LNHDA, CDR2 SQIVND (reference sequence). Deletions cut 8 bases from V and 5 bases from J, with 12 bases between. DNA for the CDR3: TGTGCCAGTGGCACCCGGGGGGAGACCCAGTACTTC. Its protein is CASGTRGETQYF.

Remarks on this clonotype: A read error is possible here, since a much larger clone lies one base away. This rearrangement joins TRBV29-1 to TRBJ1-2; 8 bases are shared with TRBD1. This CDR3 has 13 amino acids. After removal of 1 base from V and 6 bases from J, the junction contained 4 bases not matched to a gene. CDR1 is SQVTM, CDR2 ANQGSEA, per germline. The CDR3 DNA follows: TGCAGCGTTGAAGGGTCAGGGGGCAATGGCTACACCTTC. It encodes CSVEGSGGNGYTF. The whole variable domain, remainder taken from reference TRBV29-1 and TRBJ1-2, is SAVISQKPSRDICQRGTSLTIQCQVDSQVTMMFWYRQQPGQSLTLIATANQGSEATYESGFVIDKFPISRPNLTFSTLTVSNMSPEDSSIYLCSVEGSGGNGYTFGSGTRLTVV.

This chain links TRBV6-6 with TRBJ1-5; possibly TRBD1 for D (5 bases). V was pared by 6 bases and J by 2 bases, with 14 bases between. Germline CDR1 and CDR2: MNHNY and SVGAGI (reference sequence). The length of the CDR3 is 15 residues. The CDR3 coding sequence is TGTGCCAGCAGGCCGGGGGTGGCTGGCAATCAGCCCCAGCATTTT. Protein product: CASRPGVAGNQPQHF.

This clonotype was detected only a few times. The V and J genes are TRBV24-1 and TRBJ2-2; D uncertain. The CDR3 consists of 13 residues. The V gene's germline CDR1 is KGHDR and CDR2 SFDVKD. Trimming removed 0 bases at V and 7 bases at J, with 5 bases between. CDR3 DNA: TGTGCCACCAGTGATTTGCGGATCGGGGAGCTGTTTTTT. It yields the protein CATSDLRIGELFF.

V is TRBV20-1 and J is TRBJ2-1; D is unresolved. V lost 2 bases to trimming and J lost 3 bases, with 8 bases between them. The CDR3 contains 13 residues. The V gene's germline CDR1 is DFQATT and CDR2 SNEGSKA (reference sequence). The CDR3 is CSARNSNYNEQFF. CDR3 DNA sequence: TGCAGTGCTAGAAATAGTAACTACAATGAGCAGTTCTTC.

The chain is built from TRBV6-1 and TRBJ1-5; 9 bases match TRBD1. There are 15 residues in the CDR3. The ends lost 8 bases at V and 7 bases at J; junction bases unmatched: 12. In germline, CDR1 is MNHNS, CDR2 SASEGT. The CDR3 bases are TGTGCCAGCTTAGACGCACAGGGGGCCCGACAGCCCCAGCATTTT. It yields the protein CASLDAQGARQPQHF.

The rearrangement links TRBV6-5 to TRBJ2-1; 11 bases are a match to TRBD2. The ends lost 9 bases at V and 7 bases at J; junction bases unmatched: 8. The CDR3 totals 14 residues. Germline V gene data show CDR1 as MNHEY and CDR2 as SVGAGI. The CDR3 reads CASRTSGPLNEQFF. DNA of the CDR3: TGTGCCAGTAGGACTAGCGGGCCACTTAATGAGCAGTTCTTC.

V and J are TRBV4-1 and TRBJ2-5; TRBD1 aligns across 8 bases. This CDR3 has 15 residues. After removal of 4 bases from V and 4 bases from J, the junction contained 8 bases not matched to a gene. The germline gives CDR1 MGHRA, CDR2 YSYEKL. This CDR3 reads CASSPSGGAGETQYF. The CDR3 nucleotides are TGCGCCAGCAGCCCGTCAGGGGGCGCGGGAGAGACCCAGTACTTC.

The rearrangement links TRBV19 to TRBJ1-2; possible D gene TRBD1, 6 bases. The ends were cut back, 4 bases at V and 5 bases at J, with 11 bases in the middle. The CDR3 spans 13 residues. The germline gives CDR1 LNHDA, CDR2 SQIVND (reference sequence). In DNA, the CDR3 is TGTGCCAGTAGTAAGAGGCAGGGGTATGGCTACACCTTC. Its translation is CASSKRQGYGYTF.

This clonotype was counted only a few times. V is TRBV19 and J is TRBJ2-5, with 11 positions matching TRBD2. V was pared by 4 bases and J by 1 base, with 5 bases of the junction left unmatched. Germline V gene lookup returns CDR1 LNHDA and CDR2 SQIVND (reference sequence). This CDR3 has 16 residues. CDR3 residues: CASSRPSGGTQETQYF. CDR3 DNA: TGTGCCAGTAGTAGGCCTAGCGGGGGGACCCAAGAGACCCAGTACTTC.

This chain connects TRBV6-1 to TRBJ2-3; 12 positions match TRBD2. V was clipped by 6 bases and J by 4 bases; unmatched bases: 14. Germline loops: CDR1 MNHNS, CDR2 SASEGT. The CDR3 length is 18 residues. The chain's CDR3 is CASSGGLTSGRLSDTQYF. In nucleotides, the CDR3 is TGTGCCAGCAGCGGGGGGCTAACTAGCGGGAGGTTGTCAGATACGCAGTATTTT.

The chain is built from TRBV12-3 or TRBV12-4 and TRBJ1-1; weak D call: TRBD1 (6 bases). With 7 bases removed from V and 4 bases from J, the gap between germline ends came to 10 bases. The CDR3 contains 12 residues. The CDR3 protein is CASTLGGTEAFF. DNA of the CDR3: TGTGCCAGCACCCTAGGGGGCACTGAAGCTTTCTTT.

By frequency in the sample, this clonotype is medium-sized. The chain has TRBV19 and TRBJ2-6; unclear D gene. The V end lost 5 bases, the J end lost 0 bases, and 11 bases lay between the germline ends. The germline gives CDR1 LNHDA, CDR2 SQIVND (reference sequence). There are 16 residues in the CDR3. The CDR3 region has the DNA TGTGCCAGTAGTTCCCCCGGCGGCTCTGGGGCCAACGTCCTGACTTTC. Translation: CASSSPGGSGANVLTF.